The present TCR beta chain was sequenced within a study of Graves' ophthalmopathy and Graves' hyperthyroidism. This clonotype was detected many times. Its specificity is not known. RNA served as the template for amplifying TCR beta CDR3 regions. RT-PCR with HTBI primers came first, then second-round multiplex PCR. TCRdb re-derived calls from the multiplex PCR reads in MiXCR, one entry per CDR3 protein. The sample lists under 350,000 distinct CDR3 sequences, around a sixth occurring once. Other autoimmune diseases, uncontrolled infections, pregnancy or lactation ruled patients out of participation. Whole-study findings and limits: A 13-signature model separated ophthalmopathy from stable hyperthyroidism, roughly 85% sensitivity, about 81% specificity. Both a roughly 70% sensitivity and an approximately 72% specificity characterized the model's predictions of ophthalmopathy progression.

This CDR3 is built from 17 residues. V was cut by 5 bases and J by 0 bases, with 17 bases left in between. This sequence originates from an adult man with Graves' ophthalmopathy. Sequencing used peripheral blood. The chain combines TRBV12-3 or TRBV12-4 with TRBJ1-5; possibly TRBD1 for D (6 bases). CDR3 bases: TGTGCCAGCAGTCCTTCCGGGACAACCATTAGCAATCAGCCCCAGCATTTT. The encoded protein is CASSPSGTTISNQPQHF.